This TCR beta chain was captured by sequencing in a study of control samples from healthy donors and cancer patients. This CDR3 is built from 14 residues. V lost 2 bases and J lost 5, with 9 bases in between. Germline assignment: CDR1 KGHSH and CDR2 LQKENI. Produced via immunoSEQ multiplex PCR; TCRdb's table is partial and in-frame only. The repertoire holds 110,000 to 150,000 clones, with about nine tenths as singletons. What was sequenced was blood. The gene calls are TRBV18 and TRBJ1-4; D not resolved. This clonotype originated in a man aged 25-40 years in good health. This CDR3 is CASSPTGVNEKLFF. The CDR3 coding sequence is TGTGCCAGCTCACCAACGGGAGTCAATGAAAAACTGTTTTTT.